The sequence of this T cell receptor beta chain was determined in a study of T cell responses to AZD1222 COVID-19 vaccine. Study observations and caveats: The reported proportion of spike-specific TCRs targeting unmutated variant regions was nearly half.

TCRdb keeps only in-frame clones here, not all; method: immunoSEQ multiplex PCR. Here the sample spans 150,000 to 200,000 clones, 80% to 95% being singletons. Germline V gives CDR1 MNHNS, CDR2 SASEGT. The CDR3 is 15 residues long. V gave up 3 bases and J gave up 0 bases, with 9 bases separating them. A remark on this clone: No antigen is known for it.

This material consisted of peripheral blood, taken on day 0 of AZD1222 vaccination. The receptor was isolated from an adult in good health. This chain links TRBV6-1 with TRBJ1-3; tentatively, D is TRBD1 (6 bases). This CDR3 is CASSEDSHSGNTIYF. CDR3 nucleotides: TGTGCCAGCAGTGAGGACAGTCACTCTGGAAACACCATATATTTT.